The clone carrying this T cell receptor beta chain was seen more than once but under ten times. Assignment of participants to cohorts was predicated upon participant-reported clinical history. This sample is drawn from a study of blood T cell repertoires in COVID-19. About the research overall: Acute and convalescent COVID-19 specimens originated in the United States, Italy and Spain.

Assay: immunoSEQ multiplex PCR; the TCRdb copy retains only in-frame clones and omits some. In the table there are around 370,000 clones, 88% of which are singletons. Sequencing was performed on PBMCs or T cells enriched from blood (not recorded which). This receptor was identified in a woman under 30 who had recovered from COVID-19.

The CDR3 loop is CASSPRVYGYTF. CDR3 nucleotides: TGTGCCAGCAGCCCGAGAGTCTATGGCTACACCTTC. The J gene is TRBJ1-2, the V gene TRBV7-9; no firm D call. Germline V gene lookup returns CDR1 SEHNR and CDR2 FQNEAQ (reference sequence). Trimming took 5 bases from V and 4 from J, leaving 8 bases between them. The CDR3 extends over 12 amino acids.